These 17 T cell receptor beta chains share one sample of origin, sequenced in a study of patients and donors after allogeneic stem cell transplantation. TCRdb called the RT-PCR reads again in MiXCR, with one record for every CDR3 protein. The sample contains approximately 220,000 distinct CDR3 sequences, roughly 38% of which appear only once. The sample comprised blood, either unsorted or a sorted T cell fraction (not recorded which). Source of these receptors: a human donor who was either an allogeneic HSCT recipient or a stem cell or donor lymphocyte infusion donor (not recorded which). It is not recorded whose cells these are; they may come from a transplant donor.

This clonotype was counted only a few times. The CDR3 DNA is TGTGCCAGCAGTTATCGGGTCGGAAACACCATATATTTT. It specifies CASSYRVGNTIYF. V and J are TRBV6-6 and TRBJ1-3; D is unresolved. CDR3 size: 13 residues. Germline CDR1 MNHNY, CDR2 SVGAGI (reference sequence). V was shortened by 3 bases and J by 4 bases, with 7 bases between the two germline ends.

The V gene is TRBV12-3 or TRBV12-4, the J gene TRBJ1-5, with D perhaps matching TRBD1 (5 bases). The CDR3 sequence is 15 residues long. Between the trimmed V and J ends, which lost 3 bases and 7 bases, there was a span of 16 bases. CDR3 amino acids: CASSLGGRQWQPQHF. Here the CDR3 DNA reads TGTGCCAGCAGTTTGGGAGGCAGACAGTGGCAGCCCCAGCATTTT.

The V call is TRBV12-3 or TRBV12-4, the J call TRBJ1-1, with 8 bases aligning to TRBD1. The trim removed 5 bases at V and 6 bases at J, leaving 8 bases unmatched. The CDR3 is made up of 14 amino acids. Here the CDR3 reads CASSPGDRWAEAFF. As DNA, the CDR3 is TGTGCCAGCAGTCCTGGGGACAGGTGGGCTGAAGCTTTCTTT.

The chain is built from TRBV9 and TRBJ2-1; D is tentatively TRBD1 or TRBD2 (6 bases each). Between the trimmed V and J ends, which lost 0 bases and 9 bases, there was a span of 13 bases. Germline V gene data show CDR1 as SGDLS and CDR2 as YYNGEE. The CDR3 is made up of 14 amino acids. CDR3 sequence reads: CASSVDGGGGEQFF. DNA for the CDR3: TGTGCCAGCAGCGTAGACGGAGGGGGTGGTGAGCAGTTCTTC.

This sequence joins TRBV12-3 or TRBV12-4 and TRBJ2-6; no reliable D call. Trimming removed 3 bases from V and 0 bases from J, with 9 bases in between. The length of the CDR3 is 16 residues. CDR3 loop: CASSLGLYSGANVLTF. The CDR3 DNA reads TGTGCCAGCAGTTTGGGTCTCTACTCTGGGGCCAACGTCCTGACTTTC.

The CDR3 DNA is TGTGCCAGCAGACGACAGGGGGCCGGGGAGCTGTTTTTT. It encodes CASRRQGAGELFF. This sequence joins TRBV6-5 and TRBJ2-2, with 9 bases matching TRBD1. V gave up 6 bases and J gave up 6 bases; unmatched junction bases: 2. The germline V gene encodes CDR1 MNHEY and CDR2 SVGAGI. The CDR3 contains 13 residues.

This clonotype was observed a handful of times. This rearrangement joins TRBV6-6 to TRBJ1-5, with a tentative D call TRBD1 (6 bases). CDR3 size: 18 residues. Germline CDR1 MNHNY, CDR2 SVGAGI (reference sequence). V was clipped by 0 bases and J by 1 base, with 16 bases between them. In DNA, the CDR3 is TGTGCCAGCAGTTACTCTCCTACAGGGACTTCGAGCAATCAGCCCCAGCATTTT. Protein sequence: CASSYSPTGTSSNQPQHF.

This clonotype was recorded at least ten times. The chain combines TRBV29-1 with TRBJ1-1; 8 bases are a match to TRBD1. The germline gives CDR1 SQVTM, CDR2 ANQGSEA. The CDR3 is 12 residues long. Unmatched junction bases numbered 6, after V lost 4 bases and J lost 8 bases. The CDR3 DNA reads TGCAGCGTTGCGGACAGGGCCTACGAAGCTTTCTTT. Its protein is CSVADRAYEAFF.

The genes are TRBV20-1 and TRBJ1-3, with TRBD1 identical over 9 bases. CDR1 and CDR2 (germline): DFQATT, SNEGSKA (reference sequence). The CDR3 covers 19 residues. V was clipped by 3 bases and J by 1 base; unmatched bases: 16. The CDR3 DNA sequence: TGCAGTGCTAGCCATCCGGGACAGGGCCTCGCTGATTCTGGAAACACCATATATTTT. This encodes CSASHPGQGLADSGNTIYF.

Only a few counts were recorded for this clonotype. V is TRBV27 and J is TRBJ1-1, with a weak D call TRBD1 (5 bases). Germline values: CDR1 MNHEY, CDR2 SMNVEV (reference sequence). CDR3 length: 14 amino acids. The V gene lost 8 bases and the J gene lost 5 bases, with 18 bases spanning the gap. For the CDR3, the DNA is TGTGCCAGCGGCCCTTCGTGGGGCCAAACTGAAGCTTTCTTT. This translates into CASGPSWGQTEAFF.

This chain connects TRBV4-1 to TRBJ1-2; D unresolved. Trimming pared 4 bases from V and 10 bases from J, leaving 13 bases between. The CDR3 consists of 12 residues. The germline V gene has CDR1 MGHRA and CDR2 YSYEKL. This chain's CDR3 is CASSRGREDYTF. The CDR3 bases are TGCGCCAGCAGCCGAGGAAGGGAGGACTACACCTTC.

The chain is built from TRBV6-6 and TRBJ1-1; D not resolved. This CDR3 has 14 residues. Germline-derived CDR1 and CDR2 are MNHNY and SVGAGI (reference sequence). Trimming removed 1 base at V and 0 bases at J, with 6 bases between. The CDR3 bases are TGTGCCAGCAGTTACTTCAGAATGAACACTGAAGCTTTCTTT. Protein sequence: CASSYFRMNTEAFF.

The table lists this clonotype with a few counts. V is TRBV11-2 and J is TRBJ2-3, with 7 bases lining up with TRBD2. The J segment lost 9 bases and the V segment lost 4 bases, leaving 4 bases of the junction unmatched. The CDR3 contains 12 residues. Per the germline V gene, CDR1 is SGHAT and CDR2 is FQNNGV. The CDR3 DNA sequence: TGTGCCAGCAGCTGGACTAGTGGGACGCAGTATTTT. This sequence encodes CASSWTSGTQYF.

The chain links TRBV5-6 to TRBJ1-1; 7 nucleotides match TRBD1. Germline values: CDR1 SGHDT, CDR2 YYEEEE. V lost 5 bases, J lost 2 bases, and 9 bases stayed unmatched. The CDR3 covers 15 residues. The CDR3 loop is CASSYRQGTNTEAFF. The CDR3 coding sequence is TGTGCCAGCAGTTATAGACAGGGAACAAACACTGAAGCTTTCTTT. Using reference TRBV5-6 and TRBJ1-1 for the parts outside the CDR3, the full variable domain is DAGVTQSPTHLIKTRGQQVTLRCSPKSGHDTVSWYQQALGQGPQFIFQYYEEEERQRGNFPDRFSGHQFPNYSSELNVNALLLGDSALYLCASSYRQGTNTEAFFGQGTRLTVV.

The gene calls are TRBV6-5 and TRBJ1-2; D gene uncertain. This CDR3 spans 14 amino acids. Germline-derived CDR1 and CDR2 are MNHEY and SVGAGI. Trimming took off 4 bases at V and 7 bases at J, with 16 bases between the two ends. CDR3 protein: CASSSTTLYAGYTF. The DNA of the CDR3 is TGTGCCAGCAGTTCGACAACGTTGTATGCTGGCTACACCTTC.

In its sample, this clonotype was seen a few times. The J gene is TRBJ1-6, the V gene TRBV10-3; D possibly corresponds to TRBD1 (5 bases). Trimming removed 10 bases from V and 8 bases from J, with 15 bases in between. From germline, CDR1 is ENHRY and CDR2 SYGVKD. This CDR3 comprises 13 residues. This CDR3 is CATRDLMDSPLHF. The CDR3 DNA reads as TGTGCCACCCGGGACCTCATGGATTCACCCCTCCACTTT.

The V call is TRBV3-1, the J call TRBJ1-1; 7 nucleotides line up with TRBD1. V shed 3 bases, J shed 3 bases, and the junction held 4 bases outside the gene matches. The CDR3 spans 14 residues. Germline lookup yields CDR1 LGHDT and CDR2 YNNKEL (reference sequence). CDR3 coding DNA: TGTGCCAGCAGCCAGGACAGGAGGGACACTGAAGCTTTCTTT. As protein: CASSQDRRDTEAFF. The complete variable domain, with remaining parts taken from reference TRBV3-1 and TRBJ1-1, reads DTAVSQTPKYLVTQMGNDKSIKCEQNLGHDTMYWYKQDSKKFLKIMFSYNNKELIINETVPNRFSPKSPDKAHLNLHINSLELGDSAVYFCASSQDRRDTEAFFGQGTRLTVV.